This TCR beta chain was retrieved from a study of blood T cell repertoires in COVID-19. The overall study: Acute and convalescent COVID-19 specimens originated in the United States, Italy and Spain.

V was clipped by 4 bases and J by 0 bases; unmatched bases: 11. The CDR3 length is 19 residues. Germline CDR1 SGHAT, CDR2 FQNNGV. Study processing details: Counts of nucleated cells, estimated from reference gene primer amplification, were obtained. Using immunoSEQ multiplex PCR, the repertoire was profiled, and TCRdb retains in-frame clones only, with some absent. V, J and clone size were drawn from that table, and D and trimming were deduced from the DNA. The data contain roughly 250,000 clones, around 90% of them singletons. The TCR comes from a woman in her thirties or forties with acute or convalescent COVID-19. Sequencing input: peripheral blood. This chain uses TRBV11-2 with TRBJ2-2; 10 bases line up with TRBD1. For the CDR3, the DNA is TGTGCCAGCAGCTCTTACCGGCCAGGACAGGGGGCGAACACCGGGGAGCTGTTTTTT. Its translation is CASSSYRPGQGANTGELFF.